This TCR beta chain was observed in a study of regulatory T cells in long-lasting Graves disease. Study at large: Patients met the persistent Graves' disease definition after over 5 years of antithyroid drugs with positive TSH receptor antibodies.

Specified time point: persistent/refractory GD, antithyroid drugs over 5 years with positive TRAb. RNA extracted from PBMCs served as the sequencing template. In building TCR beta libraries, iRepertoire HTBI primers were used together with Arm-PCR of CDR3 regions. Each CDR3 protein is one row after TCRdb ran MiXCR on the multiplex PCR reads. The top ten clones hold roughly an eighth of a sample with 350,000 to 450,000 distinct CDR3 sequences, over 20% of them seen once. The CDR3 has 12 residues. The V gene lost 5 bases and the J gene lost 3 bases, with 7 bases spanning the gap. CDR1 LNHDA and CDR2 SQIVND come from the germline V gene (reference sequence).

Sequencing used peripheral blood mononuclear cells (PBMCs), obtained when the disease was refractory, from a patient treated with antithyroid drugs. This clonotype was obtained from a female donor with Graves disease. The chain couples TRBV19 to TRBJ2-5; the D is unclear. The CDR3 DNA follows: TGTGCCAGTAGTGCGGCGGAAGAGACCCAGTACTTC. It yields the protein CASSAAEETQYF.